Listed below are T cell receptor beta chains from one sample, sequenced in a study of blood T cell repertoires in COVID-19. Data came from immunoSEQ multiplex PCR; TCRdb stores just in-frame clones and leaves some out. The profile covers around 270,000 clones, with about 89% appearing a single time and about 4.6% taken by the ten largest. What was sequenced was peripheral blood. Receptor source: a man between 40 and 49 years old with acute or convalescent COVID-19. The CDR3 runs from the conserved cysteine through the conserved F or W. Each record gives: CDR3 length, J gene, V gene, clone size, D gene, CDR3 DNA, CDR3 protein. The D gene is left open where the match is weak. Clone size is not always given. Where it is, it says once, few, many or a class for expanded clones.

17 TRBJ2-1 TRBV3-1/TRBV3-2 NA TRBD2 TGTGCCAGCAGCCGGAGAACGACTAGCGGGGGGGCCAATGAGCAGTTCTTC CASSRRTTSGGANEQFF
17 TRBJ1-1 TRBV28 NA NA TGTGCCAGCAGTCCCCCCACGAACCAGGGATACAACACTGAAGCTTTCTTT CASSPPTNQGYNTEAFF
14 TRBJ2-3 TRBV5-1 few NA TGCGCCAGCAGCTCACAGGCTAGCACAGATACGCAGTATTTT CASSSQASTDTQYF
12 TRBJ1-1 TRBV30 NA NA TGTGCCTGGAGGCAGGGCAAGACTGAAGCTTTCTTT CAWRQGKTEAFF
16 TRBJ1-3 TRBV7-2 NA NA TGTGCCAGCAGCTTAAAACGGGGACTCTCTGGAAACACCATATATTTT CASSLKRGLSGNTIYF
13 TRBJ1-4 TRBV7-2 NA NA TGTGCCAGCGGAGGGGAAAGGGGTGAAAAACTGTTTTTT CASGGERGEKLFF
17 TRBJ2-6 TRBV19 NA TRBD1 TGTGCCAGTCTCTTGGGACAGGGTAAATCTGGGGCCAACGTCCTGACTTTC CASLLGQGKSGANVLTF
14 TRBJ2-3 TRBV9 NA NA TGTGCCAGCAGCGGGACTCGACCCGGAGATACGCAGTATTTT CASSGTRPGDTQYF
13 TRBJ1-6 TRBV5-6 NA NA TGTGCCAGCAGCTTCGGGGGAAATTCACCCCTCCACTTT CASSFGGNSPLHF
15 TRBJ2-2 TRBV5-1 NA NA TGCGCCACCTCTAAGCGGCAGGAGGGCACCGGGGAGCTGTTTTTT CATSKRQEGTGELFF
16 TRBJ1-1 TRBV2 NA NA TGTGCCAGCAGTGGACCCCAGGGGATTAGGAACACTGAAGCTTTCTTT CASSGPQGIRNTEAFF
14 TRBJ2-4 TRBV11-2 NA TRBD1 TGTGCCAGCAGCTTCGGGGCAGGGGGAAACATTCAGTACTTC CASSFGAGGNIQYF
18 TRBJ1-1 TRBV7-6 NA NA TGTGCCAGCAGCTTGGAGGCGGCAGGTCGAACTCTGAACACTGAAGCTTTCTTT CASSLEAAGRTLNTEAFF
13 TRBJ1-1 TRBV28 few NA TGTGCCAGCAGTTTCAAAGGGGTCAGGGAAGCTTTCTTT CASSFKGVREAFF
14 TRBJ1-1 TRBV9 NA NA TGTGCCAGCAGCCCTAGAGACCACGTCCCTGAAGCTTTCTTT CASSPRDHVPEAFF
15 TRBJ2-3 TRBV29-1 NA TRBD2 TGCAGCGTTGTCCTAGCGGGGGGACCCACAGATACGCAGTATTTT CSVVLAGGPTDTQYF
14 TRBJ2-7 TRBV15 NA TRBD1 TGTGCCACCCGGAAGGGGGCCAACGTCGACGAGCAGTACTTC CATRKGANVDEQYF
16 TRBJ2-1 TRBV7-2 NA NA TGTGCCAGCAGCTACAGACAGGCCAGCTCCTACAATGAGCAGTTCTTC CASSYRQASSYNEQFF
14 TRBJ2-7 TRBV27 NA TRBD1 TGTGCCAGCTCCCAAGGGGGCTCTTCCTACGAGCAGTACTTC CASSQGGSSYEQYF
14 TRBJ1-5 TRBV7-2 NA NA TGTGCCAGCAGCCCGTCGCGGAGGGATCAGCCCCAGCATTTT CASSPSRRDQPQHF
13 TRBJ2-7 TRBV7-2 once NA TGTGCCAGCAGCTTAGTGTCCAGCTACGAGCAGTACTTC CASSLVSSYEQYF
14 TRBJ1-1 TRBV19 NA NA TGTGCCAGTAGTATTGAGGGCTCGAACACTGAAGCTTTCTTT CASSIEGSNTEAFF
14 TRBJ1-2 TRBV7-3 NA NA TGTGCCAGCAGCAAGACCCCGACTGCCGAGGGCTACACCTTC CASSKTPTAEGYTF
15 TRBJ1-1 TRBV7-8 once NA TGTGCCAGCAGCTTAATGGGGGCCTTGAACACTGAAGCTTTCTTT CASSLMGALNTEAFF
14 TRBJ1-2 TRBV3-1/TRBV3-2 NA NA TGTGCCAGCAGCCAAAAACAGGGTTCCTATGGCTACACCTTC CASSQKQGSYGYTF
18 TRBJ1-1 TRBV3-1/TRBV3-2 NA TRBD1 TGTGCCAGCAGCCAAGACTTTCGGACAGGGCTTGGCAACACTGAAGCTTTCTTT CASSQDFRTGLGNTEAFF
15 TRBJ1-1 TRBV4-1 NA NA TGCGCCAGCAGCCAAGGTCACAGTGTGAACACTGAAGCTTTCTTT CASSQGHSVNTEAFF
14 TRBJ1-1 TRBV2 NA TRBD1 TGTGCCAGCGGGGTTACAGGGGGGGAAACTGAAGCTTTCTTT CASGVTGGETEAFF
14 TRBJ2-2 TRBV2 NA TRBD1 TGTGCCGGCCAAGGACAGGCAAACACCGGGGAGCTGTTTTTT CAGQGQANTGELFF
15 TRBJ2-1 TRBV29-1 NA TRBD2 TGCAGCGTTTCTCTAGCGGGTAGCTCCTACAATGAGCAGTTCTTC CSVSLAGSSYNEQFF
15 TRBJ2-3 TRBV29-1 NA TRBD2 TGCAGCGTTGAAGGAAGCGGGGACTCCACAGATACGCAGTATTTT CSVEGSGDSTDTQYF
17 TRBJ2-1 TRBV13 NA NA TGTGCCAGCAGCCCCCCCTGGAGGGCCACTGCTAGCGATGAGCAGTTCTTC CASSPPWRATASDEQFF
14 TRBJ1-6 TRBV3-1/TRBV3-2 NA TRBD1 TGTGCCAGCACGCCGGGGACAGTCCCTGGGGCCCTCCACTTT CASTPGTVPGALHF
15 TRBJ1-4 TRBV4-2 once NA TGTGCCAGCAGCCGGATAGTAGGACAGCTCGAAAAACTGTTTTTT CASSRIVGQLEKLFF
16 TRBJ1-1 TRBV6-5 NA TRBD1 TGTGCCAGCAGTTACGGGACAGGGGTCATGAACACTGAAGCTTTCTTT CASSYGTGVMNTEAFF
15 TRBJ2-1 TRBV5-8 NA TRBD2 TGTGCCAGCAGTTGGACTAGCGGGGGTTACAATGAGCAGTTCTTC CASSWTSGGYNEQFF
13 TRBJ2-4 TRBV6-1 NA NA TGTGCCAGCAGTGAGTCCGGAGTTTACATTCAGTACTTC CASSESGVYIQYF
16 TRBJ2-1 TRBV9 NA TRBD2 TGTGCCAGCAATCCCGGGACTAGTCAGACGGAGAATGAGCAGTTCTTC CASNPGTSQTENEQFF
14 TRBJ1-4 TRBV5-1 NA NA TGCGCCAGCAGCTCGAATGCGAACGGGGAAAAACTGTTTTTT CASSSNANGEKLFF
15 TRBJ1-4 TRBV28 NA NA TGTGCCAGCAGTTACAGTCATGCAACTAATGAAAAACTGTTTTTT CASSYSHATNEKLFF
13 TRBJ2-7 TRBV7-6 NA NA TGTGCCAGCAGCTTAGAGGGGGGGTACGAGCAGTACTTC CASSLEGGYEQYF
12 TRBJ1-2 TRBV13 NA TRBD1 TGTGCCAGCAGCCCGGGGACAGGTGCTTGCACCTTC CASSPGTGACTF
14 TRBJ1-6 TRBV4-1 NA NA TGCGCCAGCAGCCAAGAACCGGGTAATTCACCCCTCCACTTT CASSQEPGNSPLHF
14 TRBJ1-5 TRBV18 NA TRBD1 TGTGCCAGCTCAAAGGACAGGGGAGATCAGCCCCAGCATTTT CASSKDRGDQPQHF
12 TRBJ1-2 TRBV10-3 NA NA TGTGCCATCAGTGAGGCTCAGGATGGCTACACCTTC CAISEAQDGYTF
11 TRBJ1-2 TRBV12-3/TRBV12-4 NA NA TGTGCCAGCAGCCCCTCCGGTGGCTACACCTTC CASSPSGGYTF
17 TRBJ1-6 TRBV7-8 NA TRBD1 TGTGCCAGCAGCCCCAGGGGGGGACAGGGATCGAATTCACCCCTCCACTTT CASSPRGGQGSNSPLHF
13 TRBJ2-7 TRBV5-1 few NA TGCGCCAGCAGCTTAGAACGGGTCTACGAGCAGTACTTC CASSLERVYEQYF
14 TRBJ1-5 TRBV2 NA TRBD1 TGTGCCAGCAGATTCCGGGACAGGAATCAGCCCCAGCATTTT CASRFRDRNQPQHF
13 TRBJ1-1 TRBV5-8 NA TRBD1 TGTGCCAGTGACAGGGGAATAGGGGCTGAAGCTTTCTTT CASDRGIGAEAFF
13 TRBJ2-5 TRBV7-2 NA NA TGTGCCAGCAGCTTAGCGAACTTGGAGACCCAGTACTTC CASSLANLETQYF
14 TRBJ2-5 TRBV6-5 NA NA TGTGCCAATCCCCACCCCGCAGGCGAAGAGACCCAGTACTTC CANPHPAGEETQYF
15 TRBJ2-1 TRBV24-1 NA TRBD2 TGTGCCACGGCCCCCCTGGCGGGGGTTAATCGGGAGCAGTTCTTC CATAPLAGVNREQFF
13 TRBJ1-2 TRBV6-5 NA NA TGTGCCAGCATGACGGCAGGGTCCTATGGCTACACCTTC CASMTAGSYGYTF